This T cell receptor (beta chain) appears in the sequencing data of a study of beta chain features in type 1 diabetes. This clone was seen a handful of times. Antigen unknown. The investigators reverse transcribed all of the isolated RNA, so they sequenced expressed TCRB transcripts. TCRdb's table, derived via immunoSEQ multiplex PCR, lists solely in-frame clones and lacks some. The profile shows a few hundred thousand clones, 9.6% of them singletons. Whole-study findings and limits: Moderately but significantly shorter TCRB CDR3s were found in Type 1 diabetes patients in all four CD4+ subsets.

CDR3 length equals 14 residues. Per the germline V gene, CDR1 is MNHEY and CDR2 is SVGAGI. After removal of 7 bases from V and 3 bases from J, the junction contained 4 bases not matched to a gene. The sequencing sample was made of central memory CD4+ T cells from blood. This receptor was identified in a man between 25 and 39 years old with type 1 diabetes. V usage is TRBV6-5 and J usage is TRBJ2-3; 10 bases align to TRBD1. CDR3 sequence reads: CASNDRGQTDTQYF. For the CDR3, the DNA is TGTGCCAGCAATGACAGGGGGCAGACAGATACGCAGTATTTT.